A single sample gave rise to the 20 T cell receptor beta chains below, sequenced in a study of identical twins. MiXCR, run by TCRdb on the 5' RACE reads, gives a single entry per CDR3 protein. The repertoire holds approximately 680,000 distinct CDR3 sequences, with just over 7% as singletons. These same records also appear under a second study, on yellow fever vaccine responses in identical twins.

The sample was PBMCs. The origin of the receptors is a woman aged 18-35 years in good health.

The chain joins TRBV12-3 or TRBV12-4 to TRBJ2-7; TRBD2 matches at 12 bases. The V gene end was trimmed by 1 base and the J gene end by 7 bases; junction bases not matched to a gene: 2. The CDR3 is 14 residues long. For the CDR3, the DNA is TGTGCCAGCAGTTTAGGGACTAGCGGGGCGGAGCAGTACTTC. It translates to CASSLGTSGAEQYF.

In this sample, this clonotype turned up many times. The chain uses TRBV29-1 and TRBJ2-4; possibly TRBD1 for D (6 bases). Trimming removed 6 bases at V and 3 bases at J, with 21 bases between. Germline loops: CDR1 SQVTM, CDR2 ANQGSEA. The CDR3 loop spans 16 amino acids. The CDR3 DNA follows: TGCAGCGTCGATGGACAGACCGCCGTTGGCAAAAACATTCAGTACTTC. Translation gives CSVDGQTAVGKNIQYF.

This CDR3 reads CSARETGSNQPQHF. Written as DNA, the CDR3 is TGCAGTGCTAGAGAAACAGGGTCGAATCAGCCCCAGCATTTT. The J gene is TRBJ1-5, the V gene TRBV20-1; TRBD1 might be the D (6 bases). V lost 0 bases and J 4 bases, leaving 10 bases between the germline ends. This CDR3 is 14 amino acids long. Germline V gene lookup returns CDR1 DFQATT and CDR2 SNEGSKA (reference sequence).

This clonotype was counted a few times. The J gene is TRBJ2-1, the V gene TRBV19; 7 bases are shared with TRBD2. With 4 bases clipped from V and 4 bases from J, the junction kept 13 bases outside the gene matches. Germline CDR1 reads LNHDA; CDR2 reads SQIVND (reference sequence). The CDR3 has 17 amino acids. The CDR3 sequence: CASSKGSSGIEYNEQFF. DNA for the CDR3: TGTGCCAGTAGTAAGGGATCGAGCGGGATTGAATACAATGAGCAGTTCTTC. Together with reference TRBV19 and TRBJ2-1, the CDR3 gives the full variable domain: DGGITQSPKYLFRKEGQNVTLSCEQNLNHDAMYWYRQDPGQGLRLIYYSQIVNDFQKGDIAEGYSVSREKKESFPLTVTSAQKNPTAFYLCASSKGSSGIEYNEQFFGPGTRLTVL.

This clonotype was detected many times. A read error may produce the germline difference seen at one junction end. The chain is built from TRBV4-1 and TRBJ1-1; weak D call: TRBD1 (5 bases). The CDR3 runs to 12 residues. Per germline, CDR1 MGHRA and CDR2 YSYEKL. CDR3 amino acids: CASSQGNTEAFF. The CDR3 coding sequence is TGTGCCAGCAGCCAGGGGAACACTGAAGCTTTCTTT.

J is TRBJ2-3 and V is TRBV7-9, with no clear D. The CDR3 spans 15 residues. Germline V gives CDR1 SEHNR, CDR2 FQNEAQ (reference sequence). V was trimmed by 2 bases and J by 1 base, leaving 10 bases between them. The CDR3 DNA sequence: TGTGCCAGCAGCTTACCGGACGTACGCACAGATACGCAGTATTTT. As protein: CASSLPDVRTDTQYF.

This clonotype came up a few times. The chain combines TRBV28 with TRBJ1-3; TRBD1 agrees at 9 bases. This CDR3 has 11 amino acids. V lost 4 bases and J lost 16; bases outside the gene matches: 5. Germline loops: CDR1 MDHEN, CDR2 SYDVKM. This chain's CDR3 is CASSYRDRAYF. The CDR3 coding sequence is TGTGCCAGCAGTTACCGGGACAGGGCGTATTTT. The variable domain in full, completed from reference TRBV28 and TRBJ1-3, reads DVKVTQSSRYLVKRTGEKVFLECVQDMDHENMFWYRQDPGLGLRLIYFSYDVKMKEKGDIPEGYSVSREKKERFSLILESASTNQTSMYLCASSYRDRAYFGEGSWLTVV.

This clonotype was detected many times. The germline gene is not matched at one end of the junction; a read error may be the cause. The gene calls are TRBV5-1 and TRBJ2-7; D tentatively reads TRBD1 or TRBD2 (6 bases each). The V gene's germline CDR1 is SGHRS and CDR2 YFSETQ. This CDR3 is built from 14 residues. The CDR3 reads CASSWEDSSSEQYF. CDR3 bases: TGCGCCAGCAGCTGGGAGGACAGTTCCTCCGAGCAGTACTTC.

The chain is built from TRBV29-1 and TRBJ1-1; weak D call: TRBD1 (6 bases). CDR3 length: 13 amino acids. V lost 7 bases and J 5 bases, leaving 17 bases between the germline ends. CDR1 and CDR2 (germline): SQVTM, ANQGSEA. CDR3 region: CSAATGRRTEAFF. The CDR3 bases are TGCAGCGCCGCCACAGGGCGTCGGACTGAAGCTTTCTTT.

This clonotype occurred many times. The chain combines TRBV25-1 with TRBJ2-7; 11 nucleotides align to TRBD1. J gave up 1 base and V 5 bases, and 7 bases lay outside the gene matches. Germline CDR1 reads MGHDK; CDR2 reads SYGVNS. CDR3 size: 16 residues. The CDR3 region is CASSNRDRGGSYEQYF. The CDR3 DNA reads TGTGCCAGCAGTAACCGGGACAGGGGGGGGTCCTACGAGCAGTACTTC.

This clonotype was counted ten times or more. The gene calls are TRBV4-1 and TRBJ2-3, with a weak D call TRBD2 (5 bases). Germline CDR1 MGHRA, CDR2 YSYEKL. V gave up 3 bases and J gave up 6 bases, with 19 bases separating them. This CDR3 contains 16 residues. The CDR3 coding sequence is TGCGCCAGCAGCCAGTCGACCCCAGCGGCGTATGATACGCAGTATTTT. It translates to CASSQSTPAAYDTQYF.

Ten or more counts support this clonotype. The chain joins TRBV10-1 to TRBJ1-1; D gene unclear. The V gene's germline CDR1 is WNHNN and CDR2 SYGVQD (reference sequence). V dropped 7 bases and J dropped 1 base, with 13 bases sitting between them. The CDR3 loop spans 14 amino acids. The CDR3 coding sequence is TGCGCCAGCACGCTAAAGGTGGCGAACACTGAAGCTTTCTTT. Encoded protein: CASTLKVANTEAFF.

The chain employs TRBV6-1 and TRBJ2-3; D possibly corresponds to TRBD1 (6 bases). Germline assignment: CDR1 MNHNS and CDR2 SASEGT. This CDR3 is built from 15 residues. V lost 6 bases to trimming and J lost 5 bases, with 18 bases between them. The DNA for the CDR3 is TGTGCCAGCAGCGAGCTAGGGGGATCTAAAGATACGCAGTATTTT. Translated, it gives CASSELGGSKDTQYF.

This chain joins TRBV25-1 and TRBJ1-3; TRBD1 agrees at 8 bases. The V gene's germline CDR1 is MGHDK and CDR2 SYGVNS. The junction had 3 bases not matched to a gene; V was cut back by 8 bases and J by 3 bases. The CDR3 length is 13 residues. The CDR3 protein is CASGQGRGNTIYF. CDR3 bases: TGTGCCAGCGGACAGGGACGTGGAAACACCATATATTTT. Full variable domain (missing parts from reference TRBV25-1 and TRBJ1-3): EADIYQTPRYLVIGTGKKITLECSQTMGHDKMYWYQQDPGMELHLIHYSYGVNSTEKGDLSSESTVSRIRTEHFPLTLESARPSHTSQYLCASGQGRGNTIYFGEGSWLTVV.

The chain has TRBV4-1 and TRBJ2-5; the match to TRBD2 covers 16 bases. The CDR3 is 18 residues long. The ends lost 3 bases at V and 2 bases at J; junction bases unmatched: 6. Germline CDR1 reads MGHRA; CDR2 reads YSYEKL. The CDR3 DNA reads TGCGCCAGCAGCCACCTGGGACTAGCGGGAGGGCGGCAAGAGACCCAGTACTTC. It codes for CASSHLGLAGGRQETQYF.

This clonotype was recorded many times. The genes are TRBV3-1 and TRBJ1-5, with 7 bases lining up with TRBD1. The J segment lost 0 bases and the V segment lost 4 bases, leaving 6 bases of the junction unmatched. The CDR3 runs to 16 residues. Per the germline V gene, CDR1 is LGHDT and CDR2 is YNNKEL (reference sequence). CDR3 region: CASSLSTGSSNQPQHF. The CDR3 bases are TGTGCCAGCAGCCTGTCGACAGGGTCTAGCAATCAGCCCCAGCATTTT.

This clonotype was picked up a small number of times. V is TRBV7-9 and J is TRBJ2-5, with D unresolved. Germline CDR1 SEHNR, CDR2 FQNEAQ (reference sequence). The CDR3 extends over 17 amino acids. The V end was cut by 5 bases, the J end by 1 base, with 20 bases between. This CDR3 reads CASSQGQASWSQETQYF. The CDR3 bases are TGTGCCAGCAGCCAAGGCCAGGCTAGTTGGAGCCAAGAGACCCAGTACTTC. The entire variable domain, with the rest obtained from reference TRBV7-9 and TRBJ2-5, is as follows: DTGVSQNPRHKITKRGQNVTFRCDPISEHNRLYWYRQTLGQGPEFLTYFQNEAQLEKSRLLSDRFSAERPKGSFSTLEIQRTEQGDSAMYLCASSQGQASWSQETQYFGPGTRLLVL.

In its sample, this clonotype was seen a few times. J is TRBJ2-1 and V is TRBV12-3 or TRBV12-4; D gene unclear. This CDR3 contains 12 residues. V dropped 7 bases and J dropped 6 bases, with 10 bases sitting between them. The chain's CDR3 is CASNPGINEQFF. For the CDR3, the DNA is TGTGCCAGCAATCCTGGGATCAATGAGCAGTTCTTC.

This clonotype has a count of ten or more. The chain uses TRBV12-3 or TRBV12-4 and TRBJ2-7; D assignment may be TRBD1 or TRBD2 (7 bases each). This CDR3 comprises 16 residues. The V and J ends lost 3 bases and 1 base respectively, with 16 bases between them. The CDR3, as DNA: TGTGCCAGCAGTTTCCCCGCAGGGGGGGTATCCTACGAGCAGTACTTC. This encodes CASSFPAGGVSYEQYF.

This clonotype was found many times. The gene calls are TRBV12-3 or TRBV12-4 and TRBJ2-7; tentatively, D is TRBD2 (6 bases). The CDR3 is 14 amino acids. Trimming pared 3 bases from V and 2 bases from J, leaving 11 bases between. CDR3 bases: TGTGCCAGCAGTTTTAGCGGCATGACCTACGAGCAGTACTTC. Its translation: CASSFSGMTYEQYF.